One sample yielded the 3 T cell receptor beta chains listed below, sequenced in a study of metastatic and nonmetastatic thyroid tumors. Thyroid surgery was preceded by no treatment in any patient. TCRdb ran MiXCR on the PCR reads. The sample records about 16,000 clones, about 30% being singletons. Sequencing used adjacent normal tissue. All receptors come from a female donor with papillary thyroid cancer or a benign thyroid nodule (not recorded which). Some clones in this sample may be carry-over from other donors' samples.

V is TRBV30 and J is TRBJ1-2; D gene ambiguous. Germline V gene sequence: CDR1 GTSNPN, CDR2 SVGIG (reference sequence). With 2 bases removed from V and 5 bases from J, the gap between germline ends came to 9 bases. The CDR3 is 12 residues long. The CDR3 DNA follows: TGTGCCTGGAGTTCTGACTTATATGGCTACACCTTC. This gives the protein CAWSSDLYGYTF.

The rearrangement joins TRBV5-1 to TRBJ1-2; tentative D call: TRBD1 (5 bases). Germline V gene data show CDR1 as SGHRS and CDR2 as YFSETQ. This CDR3 has 15 residues. With 3 bases removed from V and 7 bases from J, the gap between germline ends came to 19 bases. CDR3: CASSSDPGTAGGYTF. DNA for the CDR3: TGCGCCAGCAGCTCTGACCCGGGGACGGCGGGTGGCTACACCTTC.

This clone was picked up a small number of times. The chain combines TRBV11-3 with TRBJ1-2; perhaps TRBD1 as D (5 bases). Deletions cut 1 base from V and 8 bases from J, with 8 bases between. The length of the CDR3 is 12 residues. CDR1 SGHNT and CDR2 YENEEA come from the germline V gene. The CDR3: CASSLAGRGYTF. The CDR3 coding sequence is TGTGCCAGCAGCTTAGCAGGGCGAGGCTACACCTTC.